These T cell receptor beta chains were read from a single sample in a study of CD8 T cells in Susac syndrome. MiXCR, applied by TCRdb to the immunoSEQ multiplex PCR reads, yields one record per CDR3 protein. The sample has 180,000 or so distinct CDR3 sequences, over 90% seen once. Sample: CD4+ T cells from PBMCs. The receptors were sampled from a human donor with multiple sclerosis. Each CDR3 is given with its conserved first and last residue. D genes are given only for firm matches. Size tells how often a clone was seen (once, few, many) or the class of an expanded clone, and some rows leave it out.

CDR3 protein: CASSPGREGTQYF
CDR3 DNA: TGTGCCAGCAGCCCCGGAAGGGAGGGGACCCAGTACTTC
V gene: TRBV3-1
clone size: -
J gene: TRBJ2-5
D gene: TRBD2
CDR3 length: 13

CDR3 protein: CASSVDDRGLLGYTF
CDR3 DNA: TGTGCCAGCAGCGTAGACGACAGGGGGCTCTTGGGCTACACCTTC
V gene: TRBV9
clone size: -
J gene: TRBJ1-2
D gene: TRBD1
CDR3 length: 15

CDR3 protein: CAWSVQAGVEQYF
CDR3 DNA: TGTGCCTGGAGTGTACAAGCGGGAGTCGAGCAGTACTTC
V gene: TRBV30
clone size: -
J gene: TRBJ2-7
D gene: TRBD2
CDR3 length: 13

CDR3 protein: CAWRVRDRYTDTQYF
CDR3 DNA: TGTGCCTGGAGAGTCAGGGACAGGTACACAGATACGCAGTATTTT
V gene: TRBV30
clone size: -
J gene: TRBJ2-3
D gene: TRBD1
CDR3 length: 15

CDR3 protein: CASSLTGGHWTQYF
CDR3 DNA: TGTGCCAGCAGTTTAACGGGGGGCCATTGGACCCAGTACTTC
V gene: TRBV27
clone size: -
J gene: TRBJ2-5
D gene: -
CDR3 length: 14

CDR3 protein: CASSYRDRAYNEQFF
CDR3 DNA: TGTGCCAGCAGCTACCGGGACAGGGCCTACAATGAGCAGTTCTTC
V gene: TRBV5-6
clone size: -
J gene: TRBJ2-1
D gene: TRBD1
CDR3 length: 15

CDR3 protein: CASRSNRGLGYTF
CDR3 DNA: TGTGCCAGCAGAAGCAACAGAGGATTAGGCTACACCTTC
V gene: TRBV2
clone size: once
J gene: TRBJ1-2
D gene: -
CDR3 length: 13

CDR3 protein: CASSERTGNTGELFF
CDR3 DNA: TGTGCCAGCAGTGAAAGGACGGGGAACACCGGGGAGCTGTTTTTT
V gene: TRBV2
clone size: -
J gene: TRBJ2-2
D gene: -
CDR3 length: 15

CDR3 protein: CATSRGEAGGTDTQYF
CDR3 DNA: TGTGCCACCAGCAGAGGCGAGGCAGGGGGAACAGATACGCAGTATTTT
V gene: TRBV15
clone size: -
J gene: TRBJ2-3
D gene: TRBD1
CDR3 length: 16

CDR3 protein: CSVEGAQGPYGYTF
CDR3 DNA: TGCAGCGTTGAGGGCGCCCAGGGTCCCTATGGCTACACCTTC
V gene: TRBV29-1
clone size: -
J gene: TRBJ1-2
D gene: -
CDR3 length: 14

CDR3 protein: CASSSETSEAFF
CDR3 DNA: TGTGCCAGCAGCTCCGAAACATCCGAAGCTTTCTTT
V gene: TRBV7-9
clone size: -
J gene: TRBJ1-1
D gene: -
CDR3 length: 12

CDR3 protein: CSVGARTGGNTEAFF
CDR3 DNA: TGCAGCGTTGGGGCCCGAACGGGCGGGAACACTGAAGCTTTCTTT
V gene: TRBV29-1
clone size: once
J gene: TRBJ1-1
D gene: -
CDR3 length: 15

CDR3 protein: CASSVEGLAPGNEQFF
CDR3 DNA: TGTGCCAGCAGCGTAGAGGGACTAGCACCGGGCAATGAGCAGTTCTTC
V gene: TRBV9
clone size: -
J gene: TRBJ2-1
D gene: TRBD2
CDR3 length: 16

CDR3 protein: CASSRGSGEVEQFF
CDR3 DNA: TGTGCCAGCAGCCGGGGTAGCGGCGAGGTTGAGCAGTTCTTC
V gene: TRBV3-1
clone size: -
J gene: TRBJ2-1
D gene: -
CDR3 length: 14

CDR3 protein: CASSFYNEQFF
CDR3 DNA: TGTGCCAGCAGTTTTTACAATGAGCAGTTCTTC
V gene: TRBV12-3/TRBV12-4
clone size: many
J gene: TRBJ2-1
D gene: -
CDR3 length: 11

CDR3 protein: CSVVGQNLGGAGDTF
CDR3 DNA: TGCAGCGTCGTCGGCCAAAACCTGGGTGGGGCAGGTGACACCTTC
V gene: TRBV29-1
clone size: -
J gene: TRBJ1-2
D gene: -
CDR3 length: 15

CDR3 protein: CASSQGRNRVHEQYF
CDR3 DNA: TGTGCCAGCAGCCAAGGTAGAAACAGGGTCCACGAGCAGTACTTC
V gene: TRBV3-1
clone size: -
J gene: TRBJ2-7
D gene: -
CDR3 length: 15

CDR3 protein: CSARAFSGELFF
CDR3 DNA: TGCAGTGCTAGGGCGTTTTCTGGGGAGCTGTTTTTT
V gene: TRBV20-1
clone size: -
J gene: TRBJ2-2
D gene: -
CDR3 length: 12

CDR3 protein: CASSPRTGRGYEQYF
CDR3 DNA: TGCGCCAGCAGCCCGCGGACAGGGAGAGGCTACGAGCAGTACTTC
V gene: TRBV4-1
clone size: -
J gene: TRBJ2-7
D gene: TRBD1
CDR3 length: 15

CDR3 protein: CSARVLRQTDTQYF
CDR3 DNA: TGCAGTGCTAGAGTGTTAAGACAGACAGATACGCAGTATTTT
V gene: TRBV20-1
clone size: -
J gene: TRBJ2-3
D gene: -
CDR3 length: 14

CDR3 protein: CASMGRSEEQFF
CDR3 DNA: TGTGCCAGCATGGGGCGGTCGGAAGAGCAGTTCTTC
V gene: TRBV6-6
clone size: -
J gene: TRBJ2-1
D gene: -
CDR3 length: 12

CDR3 protein: CSVEDRGGRRSGELFF
CDR3 DNA: TGCAGCGTTGAAGATCGTGGGGGGCGTCGGTCCGGGGAGCTGTTTTTT
V gene: TRBV29-1
clone size: -
J gene: TRBJ2-2
D gene: -
CDR3 length: 16

CDR3 protein: CSASLYWGTYNEQFF
CDR3 DNA: TGCAGCGCTTCCCTATATTGGGGGACCTACAATGAGCAGTTCTTC
V gene: TRBV29-1
clone size: -
J gene: TRBJ2-1
D gene: -
CDR3 length: 15

CDR3 protein: CATSRGSTNYGYTF
CDR3 DNA: TGTGCCACCAGCAGAGGATCCACTAACTATGGCTACACCTTC
V gene: TRBV15
clone size: -
J gene: TRBJ1-2
D gene: -
CDR3 length: 14

CDR3 protein: CASRIQGAGGSPLHF
CDR3 DNA: TGTGCCAGTAGGATACAGGGGGCAGGCGGTTCACCCCTCCACTTT
V gene: TRBV19
clone size: -
J gene: TRBJ1-6
D gene: TRBD1
CDR3 length: 15

CDR3 protein: CASSQTDLDRYGYTF
CDR3 DNA: TGCGCCAGCAGCCAAACGGACCTAGACCGCTATGGCTACACCTTC
V gene: TRBV4-1
clone size: -
J gene: TRBJ1-2
D gene: -
CDR3 length: 15

CDR3 protein: CSAREVVGTGRGYTF
CDR3 DNA: TGCAGTGCTAGAGAGGTAGTGGGGACGGGAAGAGGCTACACCTTC
V gene: TRBV20-1
clone size: -
J gene: TRBJ1-2
D gene: -
CDR3 length: 15

CDR3 protein: CATPTPPRQKDSGELFF
CDR3 DNA: TGTGCCACCCCAACCCCTCCCAGGCAGAAGGACTCCGGGGAGCTGTTTTTT
V gene: TRBV24-1
clone size: -
J gene: TRBJ2-2
D gene: -
CDR3 length: 17

CDR3 protein: CASSFGSPNTGELFF
CDR3 DNA: TGCGCCAGCAGCTTTGGGAGCCCAAACACCGGGGAGCTGTTTTTT
V gene: TRBV5-1
clone size: -
J gene: TRBJ2-2
D gene: -
CDR3 length: 15

CDR3 protein: CASSSVRGVGYTF
CDR3 DNA: -
V gene: TRBV12-3/TRBV12-4
clone size: -
J gene: TRBJ1-2
D gene: -
CDR3 length: 13

CDR3 protein: CASSLLSGHLHF
CDR3 DNA: TGTGCCAGCAGCCTCCTAAGCGGACATCTCCACTTT
V gene: TRBV3-1
clone size: once
J gene: TRBJ1-6
D gene: -
CDR3 length: 12

CDR3 protein: CSAGQTNTEAFF
CDR3 DNA: TGCAGCGCGGGACAGACGAACACTGAAGCTTTCTTT
V gene: TRBV29-1
clone size: -
J gene: TRBJ1-1
D gene: TRBD1
CDR3 length: 12

CDR3 protein: CAWSVFAEKLFF
CDR3 DNA: TGTGCCTGGAGTGTATTTGCCGAAAAACTGTTTTTT
V gene: TRBV30
clone size: -
J gene: TRBJ1-4
D gene: -
CDR3 length: 12

CDR3 protein: CASRPRSGANVLTF
CDR3 DNA: TGTGCCAGCAGACCCCGCTCAGGGGCCAACGTCCTGACTTTC
V gene: TRBV28
clone size: -
J gene: TRBJ2-6
D gene: -
CDR3 length: 14

CDR3 protein: CASNSRRVNAEAFF
CDR3 DNA: TGTGCCAGCAACTCTCGAAGGGTTAACGCTGAAGCTTTCTTT
V gene: TRBV27
clone size: -
J gene: TRBJ1-1
D gene: -
CDR3 length: 14